A single sample gave rise to the 8 T cell receptor beta chains below, sequenced in a study of cytomegalovirus exposure and HLA in healthy donors. This table comes from immunoSEQ multiplex PCR, and its TCRdb copy is limited to in-frame clones, with some not included. The profile shows fewer than 70,000 clones, 85% to 95% of them singletons. Sequenced material: PBMCs. The receptor set was obtained from a woman between 18 and 30 years old in good health and CMV-seropositive.

The chain employs TRBV5-1 and TRBJ1-5, with D maybe TRBD1 (6 bases). V was trimmed by 2 bases and J by 7 bases, leaving 10 bases between them. CDR3 length equals 13 residues. Germline CDR1 reads SGHRS; CDR2 reads YFSETQ. CDR3 in amino acids: CASSLARGQPQHF. The CDR3 DNA sequence: TGCGCCAGCAGCTTAGCCAGGGGCCAGCCCCAGCATTTT.

This chain uses TRBV13 with TRBJ2-1; D perhaps matches TRBD1 (5 bases). Per germline, CDR1 PRHDT and CDR2 FYEKMQ (reference sequence). V was cut by 0 bases and J by 10 bases, with 10 bases left in between. The CDR3 is 13 amino acids. CDR3 protein: CASSLGDNEEQFF. The CDR3 coding sequence is TGTGCCAGCAGCTTAGGGGACAACGAGGAGCAGTTCTTC. The full variable domain, its missing parts supplied by reference TRBV13 and TRBJ2-1, is AAGVIQSPRHLIKEKRETATLKCYPIPRHDTVYWYQQGPGQDPQFLISFYEKMQSDKGSIPDRFSAQQFSDYHSELNMSSLELGDSALYFCASSLGDNEEQFFGPGTRLTVL.

The genes are TRBV28 and TRBJ1-2; D is ambiguous. Trimming took off 2 bases at V and 8 bases at J, with 18 bases between the two ends. The germline gives CDR1 MDHEN, CDR2 SYDVKM. This CDR3 region has 15 residues. The CDR3 DNA is TGTGCCAGCAGTTTACCCCACGGGATCCAAGAGGGCTACACCTTC. Amino acids: CASSLPHGIQEGYTF.

The chain uses TRBV6-4 and TRBJ1-1; no clear D. V dropped 0 bases and J dropped 7 bases, with 6 bases sitting between them. This CDR3 spans 12 amino acids. CDR1 and CDR2 from the germline V gene are MRHNA and SNTAGT. In DNA form, the CDR3 reads TGTGCCAGCAGTGACTCCCACGGTGAAGCTTTCTTT. Its translation: CASSDSHGEAFF.

The chain recombines TRBV2 with TRBJ1-4; the match to TRBD1 covers 7 bases. Germline CDR1 SNHLY, CDR2 FYNNEI. CDR3 length: 16 amino acids. The V gene end was trimmed by 2 bases and the J gene end by 7 bases; junction bases not matched to a gene: 10. CDR3 residues: CASSEQPTGRTEKLFF. CDR3 DNA: TGTGCCAGCAGTGAACAACCGACAGGGAGAACTGAAAAACTGTTTTTT.

The chain combines TRBV18 with TRBJ1-2; tentatively, D is TRBD1 (6 bases). Between the trimmed V and J ends, which lost 3 bases and 9 bases, there was a span of 17 bases. Germline V CDR1 and CDR2: KGHSH, LQKENI. CDR3 size: 14 residues. CDR3 protein: CASSPGQSAMSYTF. The CDR3 DNA reads as TGTGCCAGCTCACCCGGACAGTCCGCTATGAGCTACACCTTC.

The chain has TRBV15 and TRBJ2-5; 11 nucleotides match TRBD1. The length of the CDR3 is 16 residues. V shed 5 bases, J shed 4 bases, and the junction held 9 bases outside the gene matches. Per the germline V gene, CDR1 is LNHNV and CDR2 is YYDKDF (reference sequence). The CDR3 loop reads CATSRGGQGALETQYF. CDR3 DNA: TGTGCCACCAGCCGCGGAGGACAGGGGGCTCTAGAGACCCAGTACTTC. Full variable domain (rest looked up from reference TRBV15 and TRBJ2-5): DAMVIQNPRYQVTQFGKPVTLSCSQTLNHNVMYWYQQKSSQAPKLLFHYYDKDFNNEADTPDNFQSRRPNTSFCFLDIRSPGLGDTAMYLCATSRGGQGALETQYFGPGTRLLVL.

The chain is built from TRBV7-2 and TRBJ2-7; D possibly corresponds to TRBD1 (5 bases). This CDR3 contains 14 residues. Trimming shortened V by 1 base and J by 5 bases, and 12 bases separated the two germline ends. Germline V gives CDR1 SGHTA, CDR2 FQGNSA. The CDR3 DNA follows: TGTGCCAGCAGCTTAGTTCCAGGGTATCACGAGCAGTACTTC. Its translation is CASSLVPGYHEQYF.